The TCR beta chain described here comes from a study of cytomegalovirus exposure and HLA in healthy donors listed by TCRdb under 2017. Regarding the research as a whole: The roughly 700 repertoires of the first cohort and the roughly 120 validation repertoires were produced on the same platform, according to a later analysis. The study was designed to test whether signatures of past pathogen exposure could be identified by cataloging public T cell receptors. In addition to the first cohort of around 670 subjects, a separate validation cohort of 120 different subjects was used. To predict cytomegalovirus infection status, the study combined high-throughput TCR immunosequencing, statistical association of individual TCRs with disease status, and machine learning.

The research as a whole found: Subsequent analysis determined that TCRs grouped into clusters in the first cohort also showed a tendency toward co-occurrence across the roughly 120 validation repertoires, and 85% to 95% of cluster scores exceeded 0. In vitro tests confirmed that three of the cytomegalovirus-associated TCR beta chains recognize cytomegalovirus antigens. The study listed 150 to 200 TCR beta chains as associated with cytomegalovirus. The classifier was reported to diagnose cytomegalovirus status with high specificity and sensitivity in both the original and validation cohorts. The authors suggested that the approach could potentially be generalized to other disease states and immunological phenotypes. Most TCR sequences were seen in very few donors, while some public TCRs were found in many individuals. The validation cohort had no HLA typing available for a later analysis, so co-occurrence within that cohort was assessed over all 120 or so repertoires.

About this clone itself: It lacks a known antigen. No much larger clone exists at a distance of one base, and base qualities are not known.

The donors were included in the validation cohort of some 110 subjects, a group kept apart from the roughly 670-subject first cohort. Library preparation used the immunoSEQ multiplex PCR assay. The published analysis was carried out like this. A statistical classification framework was developed to diagnose cytomegalovirus status using the catalog of TCR beta chain sequences. The table comes from immuneACCESS by way of TCRdb, which keeps in-frame sequences with V and J called. Part of the clones is missing from these tables; in studies checked, under half for an unresolved V gene and the rest for unknown reasons. V, J and clone size are those of that table, while D and trimming were read from the DNA. This sample gives about 180,000 clones in total; 85% of them show up just once. The ten largest clones represent about 17% of the sample. V loses 0 bases, J loses 2 bases, and the germline ends lie 9 bases apart. The CDR3, from cysteine to phenylalanine, totals 15 residues. Only the CDR3 DNA is retained, 45 bases long and in frame from the first base. CDR1 and CDR2, per the germline V gene, are SGHVS and FNYEAQ.

Recombination connected TRBV7-6 to TRBJ2-3, with no confident D gene call. The sequencing input was PBMCs. The sequence came from a man younger than 30 in good health and CMV-seropositive. The nucleotides read TGTGCCAGCAGCTTAGCTGGGCAGGTCACAGATACGCAGTATTTT. It encodes CASSLAGQVTDTQYF.